The T cell receptor beta chain under discussion was sequenced for a study of T cells of healthy individuals. Germline V lookup: CDR1 MNHEY, CDR2 SVGAGI. The germline V and J ends were trimmed by 6 bases and 3 bases, with 18 bases remaining between them. This CDR3 has 16 amino acids. This clonotype was seen at least ten times. One entry per CDR3 protein results from TCRdb running MiXCR on the 5' RACE reads. Found here are about 63,000 distinct CDR3 sequences, about 17% of them singletons; the top ten hold approximately 4.8%. The V and J genes are TRBV6-5 and TRBJ2-1; D could derive from TRBD1 or TRBD2 (5 bases each). The sequence derives from a human donor in good health. The CDR3 DNA reads as TGTGCCAGCAGGCCAACCGGACACGGAGGCTACAATGAGCAGTTCTTC. It yields the protein CASRPTGHGGYNEQFF.